The clone carrying this TCR beta chain was detected many times. The CDR3 consists of 12 residues. The germline V gene encodes CDR1 LNHNV and CDR2 YYDKDF (reference sequence). V lost 3 bases and J lost 10, with 10 bases in between. Described time point: newly diagnosed GD, antithyroid drugs for less than 3 months. From PBMCs, RNA was extracted and then used to make the TCR library. According to the study, TCR beta libraries were built with iRepertoire HTBI primers and CDR3-region Arm-PCR. MiXCR was run by TCRdb on the multiplex PCR reads, yielding one entry per CDR3 protein. Here the sample spans hundreds of thousands of distinct CDR3 sequences, around 11% being singletons. This record comes from a study of regulatory T cells in long-lasting Graves disease. The same sample was also studied in work on T cells in Graves' hyperthyroidism and ophthalmopathy.

This clonotype was obtained from a woman aged 25 to 39 with Graves disease. The chain uses TRBV15 and TRBJ1-5, with D possibly TRBD1 on 5 matching bases. Sequencing was performed on peripheral blood mononuclear cells (PBMCs), taken at new diagnosis, from a patient treated with antithyroid drugs. The CDR3 nucleotides read TGTGCCACCAGCAGCCTTCGGGGCCCCCAGCATTTT. Residues: CATSSLRGPQHF.